The present entry profiles one T cell receptor (beta chain) with its context. Germline V gene lookup returns CDR1 SGHTA and CDR2 FQGNSA. The CDR3 is made up of 17 amino acids. Trimming cost V 7 bases and J 4 bases, with 26 bases left between them. The data stem from a study of shared clonotypes between healthy human individuals. Measured with immunoSEQ multiplex PCR; TCRdb has only the in-frame clones, and not every one. The sample has around 2.5 million clones, 80% to 95% seen once. Sequencing input: naive CD4+ T cells from PBMCs. The subset is: CD45RA+ positively selected. The V gene is TRBV7-2, the J gene TRBJ2-7; D possibly corresponds to TRBD2 (6 bases). The clonotype originates from a young man in good health. Some clones in this sample may be carry-over from other donors' samples. CDR3 sequence reads: CASNSFGGGRRIYEQYF. The CDR3 DNA reads TGTGCCAGCAATTCTTTTGGGGGAGGACGGAGGATATACGAGCAGTACTTC. Drawing the rest from reference TRBV7-2 and TRBJ2-7, the complete variable domain is GAGVSQSPSNKVTEKGKDVELRCDPISGHTALYWYRQSLGQGLEFLIYFQGNSAPDKSGLPSDRFSAERTGGSVSTLTIQRTQQEDSAVYLCASNSFGGGRRIYEQYFGPGTRLTVT.